This T cell receptor beta chain was found in a study of early T cells in non-severe SARS-CoV-2 infection. TCRdb re-analysed the 5' RACE reads in MiXCR, keeping a single row per CDR3 protein. Here the sample spans 50,000 or so distinct CDR3 sequences, 12% being singletons. This CDR3 region has 13 residues. V lost 6 bases, J lost 4 bases, and 10 bases lay in between. The TCR originated in an adult who was a healthcare worker with PCR-confirmed SARS-CoV-2 infection or an uninfected control (not recorded which). The rearrangement joins TRBV12-3 or TRBV12-4 to TRBJ1-5; possible D gene TRBD1, 6 bases. What was sequenced was whole blood. The CDR3 spells CASRIQGNQPQHF. DNA of the CDR3: TGTGCCAGCAGAATACAGGGAAATCAGCCCCAGCATTTT.